This T cell receptor (beta chain) was obtained from a study of cytomegalovirus exposure and HLA in healthy donors. In germline, CDR1 is MNHNS, CDR2 SASEGT. The germline V and J ends were trimmed by 3 bases and 0 bases, with 9 bases remaining between them. The CDR3 consists of 15 residues. Both 60 Vbeta primers and 13 Jbeta primers went into the PCR. Generated by immunoSEQ multiplex PCR, the TCRdb table keeps only in-frame clones and is missing some. The sample holds a few hundred thousand clones, approximately 80% seen once. The material sequenced was PBMCs. The chain carries TRBV6-1 and TRBJ1-5, with TRBD1 as a possible D gene (6 bases). This sequence originates from a man aged 25 to 40 in good health and CMV-seronegative. CDR3 coding DNA: TGTGCCAGCAGTGACGGACAGATTAGCAATCAGCCCCAGCATTTT. Encoded protein: CASSDGQISNQPQHF.